This passage covers 22 T cell receptor beta chains from one sample sequenced in a study of CD8 T cell repertoires and HIV-1 epitope variants. Method: immunoSEQ multiplex PCR; TCRdb's copy keeps in-frame clones and lacks some. The profile shows about 90,000 clones, roughly four fifths of them singletons. Sequencing was done on a sample of uncultured baseline CD8+ T cells from peripheral blood mononuclear cells (PBMCs). These TCRs come from a male donor with HIV.

This clone has more than one count but fewer than ten. The chain couples TRBV28 to TRBJ1-1; no clear D gene. The CDR3 loop spans 11 amino acids. V was trimmed by 8 bases and J by 2 bases, leaving 6 bases between them. CDR1 MDHEN and CDR2 SYDVKM come from the germline V gene. CDR3 amino acids: CASELNTEAFF. CDR3 in DNA: TGTGCCAGCGAACTAAACACTGAAGCTTTCTTT.

The rearrangement links TRBV28 to TRBJ2-6; 7 bases agree with TRBD1. This CDR3 is built from 16 residues. Germline CDR1 is MDHEN and CDR2 is SYDVKM. Trimming took 8 bases from V and 1 from J; bases not matched to a gene: 8. CDR3 amino acids: CASLRTGASGANVLTF. The CDR3 DNA follows: TGTGCCAGCCTTCGGACAGGCGCTTCTGGGGCCAACGTCCTGACTTTC.

The chain has TRBV2 and TRBJ1-5, with D maybe TRBD1 (6 bases). Germline V lookup: CDR1 SNHLY, CDR2 FYNNEI. The V end was cut by 0 bases, the J end by 4 bases, with 10 bases between. The CDR3 has 15 residues. This chain's CDR3 is CASSEAKRGNQPQHF. In DNA form, the CDR3 reads TGTGCCAGCAGTGAAGCGAAGAGGGGGAATCAGCCCCAGCATTTT.

V gene TRBV27 combines with J gene TRBJ2-1; D assignment may be TRBD1 or TRBD2 (5 bases each). Trimming cost V 4 bases and J 4 bases, with 8 bases left between them. Germline CDR1 reads MNHEY; CDR2 reads SMNVEV (reference sequence). This CDR3 comprises 13 residues. The CDR3 DNA reads as TGTGCCAGCAGTTCGGGACCTTACAATGAGCAGTTCTTC. This sequence encodes CASSSGPYNEQFF.

The sample holds a few counts of this clone. V usage is TRBV7-9 and J usage is TRBJ1-2; no clear D. Trimming took 4 bases from V and 5 from J, leaving 14 bases between them. CDR1 is SEHNR, CDR2 FQNEAQ, per germline (reference sequence). CDR3 length: 14 residues. The CDR3 loop is CASSSVLVGYGYTF. DNA of the CDR3: TGTGCCAGCAGCTCTGTGTTAGTAGGTTATGGCTACACCTTC.

This chain joins TRBV5-1 and TRBJ2-7; possibly TRBD2 for D (5 bases). This CDR3 is 14 amino acids long. The V gene lost 0 bases and the J gene lost 0 bases, with 7 bases spanning the gap. CDR1 and CDR2 (germline): SGHRS, YFSETQ. The CDR3 bases are TGCGCCAGCAGCTTGGTGGGGAGCTCCTACGAGCAGTACTTC. Protein: CASSLVGSSYEQYF.

This chain connects TRBV10-3 to TRBJ1-5; D is uncertain. V shed 8 bases and J shed 3 bases, with 8 bases lying between them. Germline V gives CDR1 ENHRY, CDR2 SYGVKD. The CDR3 runs 12 residues. This chain's CDR3 is CAIGQNNQPQHF. CDR3 DNA: TGTGCCATCGGTCAGAACAATCAGCCCCAGCATTTT.

As concerns this clone: In the same sample, other DNA sequences code for this CDR3. The chain employs TRBV5-5 and TRBJ2-1; D call uncertain. V shed 0 bases and J shed 4 bases, with 5 bases lying between them. The CDR3 sequence is 13 residues long. CDR1 is SGHKS and CDR2 is YYEKEE in the germline V gene (reference sequence). CDR3 in DNA: TGTGCCAGCAGCTTGGGGCCTTACAATGAGCAGTTCTTC. This translates into CASSLGPYNEQFF.

The J gene is TRBJ1-2, the V gene TRBV19; D gene ambiguous. Trimming cost V 5 bases and J 3 bases, with 10 bases left between them. This CDR3 comprises 13 residues. From germline, CDR1 is LNHDA and CDR2 SQIVND (reference sequence). The CDR3 DNA sequence: TGTGCCAGTAGTTTAGGGAGAGACTATGGCTACACCTTC. It specifies CASSLGRDYGYTF.

CDR3 loop: CASTNDRGAYEQYF. In DNA, the CDR3 is TGTGCCAGCACCAACGACCGAGGCGCCTACGAGCAGTACTTC. This rearrangement joins TRBV5-4 to TRBJ2-7; D gene uncertain. CDR1 SGHNT and CDR2 YYREEE come from the germline V gene (reference sequence). The length of the CDR3 is 14 residues. V shed 6 bases and J shed 2 bases, with 15 bases lying between them.

The CDR3 spells CASSPVGSDTGELFF. The CDR3, as DNA: TGTGCCAGCAGTCCCGTTGGGTCTGACACCGGGGAGCTGTTTTTT. This rearrangement joins TRBV27 to TRBJ2-2; D ambiguous. Germline V CDR1 and CDR2: MNHEY, SMNVEV (reference sequence). CDR3 length: 15 amino acids. With 5 bases removed from V and 3 bases from J, the gap between germline ends came to 13 bases.

The genes are TRBV10-2 and TRBJ2-7; TRBD2 aligns across 9 bases. CDR1 WSHSY and CDR2 SAAADI come from the germline V gene. The CDR3 covers 20 residues. J gave up 0 bases and V 0 bases, and 15 bases lay outside the gene matches. CDR3 protein: CASSESRLRGGSGSSYEQYF. The CDR3, as DNA: TGCGCCAGCAGTGAGTCGAGACTCCGGGGCGGTAGCGGGAGCTCCTACGAGCAGTACTTC.

This clone was counted only a few times. The chain couples TRBV6-1 to TRBJ1-2, with 7 nucleotides matching TRBD1. Germline CDR1 and CDR2: MNHNS and SASEGT. V was clipped by 8 bases and J by 4 bases; unmatched bases: 10. The CDR3 is made up of 14 amino acids. This CDR3 reads CASVAGQSRYGYTF. The CDR3 DNA follows: TGTGCCAGCGTGGCGGGACAGTCCCGCTATGGCTACACCTTC.

CDR3 region: CASRSSGSPMGYTF. Here the CDR3 DNA reads TGTGCCAGCAGATCCAGTGGGAGCCCTATGGGCTACACCTTC. This rearrangement joins TRBV2 to TRBJ1-2; D uncertain. The CDR3 totals 14 residues. V lost 6 bases and J 8 bases, leaving 19 bases between the germline ends. The V gene's germline CDR1 is SNHLY and CDR2 FYNNEI.

The chain is built from TRBV28 and TRBJ2-7, with 15 bases identical to TRBD2. CDR3 size: 17 residues. V lost 2 bases to trimming and J lost 0 bases; unmatched junction nucleotides: 2. Germline-derived CDR1 and CDR2 are MDHEN and SYDVKM. In nucleotides, the CDR3 is TGTGCCAGCAGTTTAGGGACTAGCGGGGGGAGCTCCTACGAGCAGTACTTC. Residues: CASSLGTSGGSSYEQYF.

The chain uses TRBV30 and TRBJ1-1; D uncertain. CDR1 is GTSNPN and CDR2 is SVGIG in the germline V gene (reference sequence). V lost 3 bases and J lost 4, with 6 bases in between. The CDR3 has 11 amino acids. The CDR3 is CAWREVTEAFF. CDR3 coding DNA: TGTGCCTGGAGGGAGGTCACTGAAGCTTTCTTT.

This clone appeared a single time. The rearrangement uses TRBV7-3 and TRBJ2-1; 8 bases fit TRBD2. The V and J ends lost 6 bases and 3 bases, in that order; junction bases with no gene match: 7. The CDR3 covers 15 residues. Germline-derived CDR1 and CDR2 are SGHTA and FQGTGA. The chain's CDR3 is CASRQSGGLYNEQFF. The CDR3 region has the DNA TGTGCCAGCAGACAAAGCGGGGGCCTCTACAATGAGCAGTTCTTC.

V usage is TRBV5-1 and J usage is TRBJ2-3; the D gene is possibly TRBD2 (6 bases). The CDR3 length is 14 residues. Trimming removed 0 bases from V and 3 bases from J, with 8 bases in between. Germline-derived CDR1 and CDR2 are SGHRS and YFSETQ. DNA of the CDR3: TGCGCCAGCAGCTTGGCGGGGGATACAGATACGCAGTATTTT. Amino acid sequence: CASSLAGDTDTQYF.

J is TRBJ2-3 and V is TRBV6-1; 10 bases line up with TRBD2. Germline V gene lookup returns CDR1 MNHNS and CDR2 SASEGT. The junction had 7 bases not matched to a gene; V was cut back by 7 bases and J by 6 bases. The CDR3 totals 14 residues. The CDR3 DNA reads TGTGCCAGCAAACTAGCGGGGTTATCCGATACGCAGTATTTT. Protein sequence: CASKLAGLSDTQYF.

This clone was seen many times. This chain connects TRBV7-9 to TRBJ1-1; D not resolved. Germline V lookup: CDR1 SEHNR, CDR2 FQNEAQ (reference sequence). V was shortened by 1 base and J by 1 base, with 7 bases between the two germline ends. The CDR3 has 14 amino acids. CDR3: CASSLEGRNTEAFF. In nucleotides, the CDR3 is TGTGCCAGCAGCTTAGAGGGCAGGAACACTGAAGCTTTCTTT.

The CDR3 region is CASTRGRGIYEQYF. The CDR3 nucleotides read TGTGCCAGCACCAGGGGGCGCGGGATCTACGAGCAGTACTTC. The chain employs TRBV6-5 and TRBJ2-7; TRBD1 agrees at 8 bases. The CDR3 has 14 residues. Germline CDR1 and CDR2: MNHEY and SVGAGI. Trimming cost V 7 bases and J 3 bases; bases outside gene matches: 8.

The rearrangement joins TRBV5-5 to TRBJ1-5; 8 nucleotides line up with TRBD1. This CDR3 comprises 14 residues. CDR1 SGHKS and CDR2 YYEKEE come from the germline V gene (reference sequence). The junction had 3 bases not matched to a gene; V was cut back by 2 bases and J by 5 bases. CDR3: CASSFQGADQPQHF. As DNA, the CDR3 is TGTGCCAGCAGCTTCCAGGGGGCTGATCAGCCCCAGCATTTT.